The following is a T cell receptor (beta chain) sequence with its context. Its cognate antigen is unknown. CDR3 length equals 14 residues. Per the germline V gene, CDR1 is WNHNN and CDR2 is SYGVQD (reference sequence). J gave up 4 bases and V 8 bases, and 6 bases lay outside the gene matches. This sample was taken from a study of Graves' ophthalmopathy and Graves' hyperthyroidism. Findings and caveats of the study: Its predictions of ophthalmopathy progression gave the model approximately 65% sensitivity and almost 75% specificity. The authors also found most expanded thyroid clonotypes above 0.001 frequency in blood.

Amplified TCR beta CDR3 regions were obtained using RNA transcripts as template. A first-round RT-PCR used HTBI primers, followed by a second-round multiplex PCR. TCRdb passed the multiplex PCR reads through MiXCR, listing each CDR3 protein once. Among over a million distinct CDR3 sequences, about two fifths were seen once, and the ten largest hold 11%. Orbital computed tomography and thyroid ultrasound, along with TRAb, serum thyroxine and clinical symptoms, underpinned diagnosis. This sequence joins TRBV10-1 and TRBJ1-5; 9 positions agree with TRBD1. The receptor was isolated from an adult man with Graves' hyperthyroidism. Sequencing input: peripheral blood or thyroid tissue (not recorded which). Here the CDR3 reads CASLGTGWNQPQHF. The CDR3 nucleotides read TGCGCCAGCTTAGGGACAGGGTGGAATCAGCCCCAGCATTTT.